The rows below give T cell receptor beta chains drawn from one sample of a study of blood T cell repertoires in COVID-19. The table came from immunoSEQ multiplex PCR; TCRdb's copy has only in-frame clones and leaves some out. The repertoire holds 200,000 to 250,000 clones, 79% seen once, with around 4.1% in the top ten. The sample was peripheral blood. The receptors derive from a middle-aged woman with active or convalescent COVID-19. The CDR3 runs from the conserved cysteine through the conserved F or W. D genes are given only for firm matches. Not all rows give a size; the values are once, few, many and, for expanded clones, a class.

V: TRBV12-3/TRBV12-4; length: 13; J: TRBJ1-2; D: TRBD1; size: NA; DNA: TGTGCCAGCAGGCTCGGGACAGGGCATGGCTACACCTTC; CDR3: CASRLGTGHGYTF
V: TRBV6-5; length: 13; J: TRBJ2-3; D: TRBD2; size: NA; DNA: TGTGCCAGCAAACGGGGGGAAGGAGATACGCAGTATTTT; CDR3: CASKRGEGDTQYF
V: TRBV7-9; length: 16; J: TRBJ2-7; D: TRBD1; size: NA; DNA: TGTGCCAGCAGCTTCGCCAGGGACAGGAGCTCCTACGAGCAGTACTTC; CDR3: CASSFARDRSSYEQYF
V: TRBV5-1; length: 15; J: TRBJ1-2; D: TRBD1; size: few; DNA: TGCGCCAGCAGCTTGACGCAGGGGGTCTCCTATGGCTACACCTTC; CDR3: CASSLTQGVSYGYTF
V: TRBV11-2; length: 11; J: TRBJ2-5; D: NA; size: NA; DNA: TGTGCCAGCAGCTTAGGGGCCACCCAGTACTTC; CDR3: CASSLGATQYF
V: TRBV4-1; length: 16; J: TRBJ1-6; D: TRBD1; size: NA; DNA: TGCGCCAGCAGCAACGGACAGGGCGCGGGGGTTTCACCCCTCCACTTT; CDR3: CASSNGQGAGVSPLHF
V: TRBV10-1; length: 12; J: TRBJ2-3; D: NA; size: NA; DNA: TGCGCCAGCAGTGCGGGTGGTGATACGCAGTATTTT; CDR3: CASSAGGDTQYF
V: TRBV2; length: 17; J: TRBJ1-3; D: TRBD1; size: NA; DNA: TGTGCCAGCAGTCGGAGGACAGGGGGTGACTCTGGAAACACCATATATTTT; CDR3: CASSRRTGGDSGNTIYF
V: TRBV28; length: 13; J: TRBJ1-1; D: NA; size: NA; DNA: TGTGCCAGCAGTTTGCGGCAAAACACTGAAGCTTTCTTT; CDR3: CASSLRQNTEAFF
V: TRBV6-5; length: 14; J: TRBJ1-5; D: TRBD1; size: NA; DNA: TGTGCCAGCAGGGGGACAGGGCACAATCAGCCCCAGCATTTT; CDR3: CASRGTGHNQPQHF
V: TRBV19; length: 13; J: TRBJ1-1; D: NA; size: NA; DNA: TGTGCCAGTAGTGTTACAGTGAACACTGAAGCTTTCTTT; CDR3: CASSVTVNTEAFF
V: TRBV12-3/TRBV12-4; length: 13; J: TRBJ1-2; D: NA; size: NA; DNA: TGTGCCAGCAGTCCGCGGGAGTCCTATGGCTACACCTTC; CDR3: CASSPRESYGYTF
V: TRBV18; length: 14; J: TRBJ1-2; D: NA; size: NA; DNA: TGTGCCAGCTCACCACGAGCGGGGAACTATGGCTACACCTTC; CDR3: CASSPRAGNYGYTF
V: TRBV30; length: 14; J: TRBJ2-1; D: NA; size: NA; DNA: TGTGCCTGGAGTGTCAAGCAGGGCCGTTGGGAGCAGTTCTTC; CDR3: CAWSVKQGRWEQFF
V: TRBV7-9; length: 15; J: TRBJ1-6; D: NA; size: NA; DNA: TGTGCCAGCAGCTTGGGGGGGTTCGAAAATTCACCCCTCCACTTT; CDR3: CASSLGGFENSPLHF
V: TRBV4-1; length: 15; J: TRBJ1-4; D: TRBD1; size: NA; DNA: TGCGCCAGCAGCCTGACAGGGGGCTGGAATGAAAAACTGTTTTTT; CDR3: CASSLTGGWNEKLFF
V: TRBV2; length: 14; J: TRBJ1-5; D: NA; size: NA; DNA: TGTGCCAGCACCGAGTCTCATAGCAATCAGCCCCAGCATTTT; CDR3: CASTESHSNQPQHF
V: TRBV6-4; length: 16; J: TRBJ2-2; D: NA; size: NA; DNA: TGTGCCAGCAGTGACTCGACGGGGGGCCAGGCCGGGGAGCTGTTTTTT; CDR3: CASSDSTGGQAGELFF
V: TRBV5-1; length: 17; J: TRBJ2-1; D: TRBD2; size: once; DNA: TGCGCCAGCAGCTTGATCCTAGCGGGGAGAACCTACAATGAGCAGTTCTTC; CDR3: CASSLILAGRTYNEQFF
V: TRBV5-6; length: 18; J: TRBJ2-3; D: TRBD2; size: NA; DNA: TGTGCCAGCAGCTTTATACTAGCGGGGGGGACTAGCACAGATACGCAGTATTTT; CDR3: CASSFILAGGTSTDTQYF
V: TRBV6-5; length: 14; J: TRBJ1-1; D: NA; size: NA; DNA: TGTGCCAGTCCAGGGGCCCAGAGGGGCACTGAAGCTTTCTTT; CDR3: CASPGAQRGTEAFF
V: TRBV7-6; length: 15; J: TRBJ1-6; D: TRBD1; size: NA; DNA: TGTGCCAGCAGTTCGTTCCGGGACAGGGGTTCACCCCTCCACTTT; CDR3: CASSSFRDRGSPLHF
V: TRBV11-2; length: 13; J: TRBJ1-3; D: NA; size: NA; DNA: TGTGCCAGCAGCTTTCAGGGAGGAAACACCATATATTTT; CDR3: CASSFQGGNTIYF
V: TRBV3-1/TRBV3-2; length: 14; J: TRBJ1-4; D: TRBD1; size: NA; DNA: TGTGCCAGCACCTCAGGGGGCGGATATGAAAAACTGTTTTTT; CDR3: CASTSGGGYEKLFF
V: TRBV7-3; length: 16; J: TRBJ2-5; D: TRBD2; size: NA; DNA: TGTGCCAGCAGCTTAGTTCCGGGACTAGCGGGAGAGACCCAGTACTTC; CDR3: CASSLVPGLAGETQYF
V: TRBV7-8; length: 14; J: TRBJ1-4; D: TRBD1; size: NA; DNA: TGTGCCAGCAGCTTGTACAGGGGTGAAGAAAAACTGTTTTTT; CDR3: CASSLYRGEEKLFF
V: TRBV4-1; length: 15; J: TRBJ2-2; D: TRBD2; size: NA; DNA: TGCGCCAGCAGCCATAGCGGGGGGTACACCGGGGAGCTGTTTTTT; CDR3: CASSHSGGYTGELFF
V: TRBV19; length: 14; J: TRBJ1-2; D: NA; size: few; DNA: TGTGCCAGTAGTATAGTGGGACAAGCCTATGGCTACACCTTC; CDR3: CASSIVGQAYGYTF
V: TRBV12-3/TRBV12-4; length: 13; J: TRBJ1-2; D: NA; size: NA; DNA: TGTGCCAGCAGTTTAGCGGGGAGCTATGGCTACACCTTC; CDR3: CASSLAGSYGYTF
V: TRBV2; length: 12; J: TRBJ1-3; D: NA; size: few; DNA: TGTGCCAGCAGTGTCGGTGGAAACACCATATATTTT; CDR3: CASSVGGNTIYF
V: TRBV28; length: 17; J: TRBJ2-3; D: TRBD2; size: NA; DNA: TGTGCCAGCACCCTAGGGACTAGCGGGGGGGCAAGAAATACGCAGTATTTT; CDR3: CASTLGTSGGARNTQYF
V: TRBV7-5; length: 17; J: TRBJ2-5; D: NA; size: NA; DNA: TGTGTCAGAAGCCTAAGAGGCAGGGGGGACGAATCGGAGACCCAGTACTTC; CDR3: CVRSLRGRGDESETQYF
V: TRBV11-3; length: 12; J: TRBJ2-7; D: NA; size: NA; DNA: TGTGCCAGCAGCTTAGATACGGACGAGCAGTACTTC; CDR3: CASSLDTDEQYF
V: TRBV4-1; length: 15; J: TRBJ2-7; D: NA; size: NA; DNA: TGCGCCAGCAGCTTAGGACATTTACCCAATCTCGAGCAGTACTTC; CDR3: CASSLGHLPNLEQYF
V: TRBV30; length: 16; J: TRBJ2-7; D: TRBD1; size: NA; DNA: TGTGCCTGGAGTGTAATAGGACAGGCCCGTTCCTACGAGCAGTACTTC; CDR3: CAWSVIGQARSYEQYF
V: TRBV28; length: 15; J: TRBJ1-5; D: TRBD1; size: NA; DNA: TGTGCCAGCAGGGGTGGGACAGTTTCCAATCAGCCCCAGCATTTT; CDR3: CASRGGTVSNQPQHF
V: TRBV11-2; length: 16; J: TRBJ1-1; D: NA; size: NA; DNA: TGTGCCAGCAGCTTAGGCACAAGATTTACAGGGTCTGGGGCTTTCTTT; CDR3: CASSLGTRFTGSGAFF
V: TRBV7-2; length: 9; J: TRBJ1-2; D: NA; size: NA; DNA: TGTGCCAGCAGCTTAGATCCCCTCTTC; CDR3: CASSLDPLF
V: TRBV25-1; length: 16; J: TRBJ2-5; D: TRBD1; size: NA; DNA: TGTGCCAGCAGTGAATTTGCGGCAGGGGGCCAAGAGACCCAGTACTTC; CDR3: CASSEFAAGGQETQYF
V: TRBV3-1/TRBV3-2; length: 13; J: TRBJ2-1; D: TRBD1; size: NA; DNA: TGTGCCAGCAGCCGAACAGGGGAATATGAGCAGTTCTTC; CDR3: CASSRTGEYEQFF
V: TRBV9; length: 16; J: TRBJ2-1; D: TRBD2; size: NA; DNA: TGTGCCAGCAGCGTAGATGGTAGCGGGGTATACAATGAGCAGTTCTTC; CDR3: CASSVDGSGVYNEQFF
V: TRBV27; length: 17; J: TRBJ2-5; D: TRBD2; size: NA; DNA: TGTGCCAGCAGTTTGACTAGCGGGGGGGTCTACCAAGAGACCCAGTACTTC; CDR3: CASSLTSGGVYQETQYF
V: TRBV7-3; length: 16; J: TRBJ2-2; D: TRBD2; size: NA; DNA: TGTGCCAGCAGCTTAAGGAGCGGGGGGATCACCGGGGAGCTGTTTTTT; CDR3: CASSLRSGGITGELFF
V: TRBV10-3; length: 19; J: TRBJ1-6; D: TRBD1; size: NA; DNA: TGTGCCATCAGGGCCGGGACAGGGATTGTTCGTTCGGGAAATTCACCCCTCCACTTT; CDR3: CAIRAGTGIVRSGNSPLHF
V: TRBV20-1; length: 11; J: TRBJ1-5; D: NA; size: NA; DNA: TGCAGTGCGACAGACAAAACGACAGCCGTTTTT; CDR3: CSATDKTTAVF
V: TRBV5-5; length: 12; J: TRBJ2-2; D: NA; size: NA; DNA: TGTGCCAGCAGCTTGGTATCCGGGGAGCTGTTTTTT; CDR3: CASSLVSGELFF
V: TRBV30; length: 15; J: TRBJ1-5; D: NA; size: NA; DNA: TGTGCCTGGAGTAGTCGTTACATTAGCAATCAGCCCCAGCATTTT; CDR3: CAWSSRYISNQPQHF
V: TRBV7-3; length: 16; J: TRBJ1-1; D: NA; size: once; DNA: TGTGCCAGCAGCTTAACGCCAGGACTGGTTAACACTGAAGCTTTCTTT; CDR3: CASSLTPGLVNTEAFF
V: TRBV7-9; length: 14; J: TRBJ2-1; D: TRBD2; size: many; DNA: TGTGCCAGCAGCTCAACTAGCGGGTACAATGAGCAGTTCTTC; CDR3: CASSSTSGYNEQFF
V: TRBV7-9; length: 14; J: TRBJ1-1; D: NA; size: NA; DNA: TGTGCCAGCAGCTTAGGACAGGCTTCCACTGAAGCTTTCTTT; CDR3: CASSLGQASTEAFF
V: TRBV18; length: 15; J: TRBJ2-5; D: TRBD1; size: NA; DNA: TGTGCCAGCTCACCAACGCAGGGGGTCGGGGAGACCCAGTACTTC; CDR3: CASSPTQGVGETQYF